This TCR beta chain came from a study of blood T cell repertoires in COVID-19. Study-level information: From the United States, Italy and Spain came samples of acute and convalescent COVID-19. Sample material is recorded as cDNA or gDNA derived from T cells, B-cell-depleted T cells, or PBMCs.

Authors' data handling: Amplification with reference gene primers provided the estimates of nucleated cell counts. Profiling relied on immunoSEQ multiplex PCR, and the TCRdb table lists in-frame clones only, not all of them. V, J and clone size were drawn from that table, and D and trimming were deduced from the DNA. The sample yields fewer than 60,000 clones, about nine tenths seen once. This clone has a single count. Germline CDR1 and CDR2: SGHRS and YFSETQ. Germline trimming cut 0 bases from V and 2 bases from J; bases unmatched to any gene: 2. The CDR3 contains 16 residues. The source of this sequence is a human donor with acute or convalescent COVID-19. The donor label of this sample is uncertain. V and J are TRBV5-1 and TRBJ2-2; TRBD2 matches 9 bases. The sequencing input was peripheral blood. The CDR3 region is CASSLGLADNTGELFF. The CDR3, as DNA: TGCGCCAGCAGCTTGGGACTAGCGGACAACACCGGGGAGCTGTTTTTT.